Following are 14 T cell receptor beta chains from one sample sequenced in a study of T cell responses to AZD1222 COVID-19 vaccine. Sequenced by immunoSEQ multiplex PCR; TCRdb stores in-frame clones only, minus some. The sample includes about 110,000 clones, almost 90% of them seen just once. The source was peripheral blood, collected on day 0 of AZD1222 vaccination. Receptor source: an adult in good health.

This clone was detected only once. The chain is built from TRBV12-3 or TRBV12-4 and TRBJ1-5, with D possibly TRBD1 on 5 matching bases. Trimming removed 6 bases at V and 3 bases at J, with 9 bases between. The CDR3 runs 13 residues. CDR3 region: CASRGRVNQPQHF. The CDR3 nucleotides read TGTGCCAGCAGGGGCAGGGTCAATCAGCCCCAGCATTTT.

The chain joins TRBV7-9 to TRBJ1-2, with a weak D call TRBD1 (5 bases). In germline, CDR1 is SEHNR, CDR2 FQNEAQ (reference sequence). The CDR3 spans 11 residues. V shed 6 bases and J shed 8 bases, with 10 bases lying between them. CDR3 in amino acids: CASRQGVGYTF. The CDR3 bases are TGTGCCAGCAGGCAAGGGGTCGGCTACACCTTC.

The chain links TRBV7-2 to TRBJ2-5, with TRBD2 matching 7 bases. CDR3 length: 14 amino acids. Per germline, CDR1 SGHTA and CDR2 FQGNSA. The ends lost 6 bases at V and 3 bases at J; junction bases unmatched: 7. The DNA for the CDR3 is TGTGCCAGCAGTGCCGCACTAGCGAAAGAGACCCAGTACTTC. It yields the protein CASSAALAKETQYF.

J is TRBJ2-1 and V is TRBV6-2 or TRBV6-3, with 9 bases lining up with TRBD1. Germline V lookup: CDR1 MNHEY, CDR2 SVGEGT. The ends lost 2 bases at V and 7 bases at J; junction bases unmatched: 12. The CDR3 is 17 residues long. CDR3 residues: CASSYPGTGMFGNEQFF. The CDR3 bases are TGTGCCAGCAGTTACCCCGGGACAGGGATGTTTGGGAATGAGCAGTTCTTC.

This rearrangement joins TRBV7-2 to TRBJ2-3; D may match TRBD1 or TRBD2 (5 bases each). The CDR3 is 18 amino acids. The ends were cut back, 4 bases at V and 1 base at J, with 21 bases in the middle. Germline V gives CDR1 SGHTA, CDR2 FQGNSA. This CDR3 is CASSWASTSLGGTDTQYF. The CDR3 DNA follows: TGTGCCAGCAGCTGGGCTAGCACCTCCCTGGGGGGCACAGATACGCAGTATTTT. The full variable domain, rest sourced from reference TRBV7-2 and TRBJ2-3, is GAGVSQSPSNKVTEKGKDVELRCDPISGHTALYWYRQSLGQGLEFLIYFQGNSAPDKSGLPSDRFSAERTGGSVSTLTIQRTQQEDSAVYLCASSWASTSLGGTDTQYFGPGTRLTVL.

The chain is built from TRBV20-1 and TRBJ1-1; D is unresolved. The CDR3 runs 11 residues. The germline CDR1 and CDR2 sequences are DFQATT and SNEGSKA (reference sequence). Trimming took off 8 bases at V and 11 bases at J, with 18 bases between the two ends. CDR3 sequence (DNA): TGCAGTCCCCCCAAGAGTCGGACGGCTTTCTTT. Its translation is CSPPKSRTAFF.

The V gene is TRBV11-3, the J gene TRBJ2-3; the match to TRBD2 covers 16 bases. J was trimmed by 3 bases and V by 5 bases; bases with no gene match: 8. The CDR3 extends over 18 amino acids. Germline V lookup: CDR1 SGHNT, CDR2 YENEEA. The CDR3 bases are TGTGCCAGCAGCGTCGGGACTAGCGGGAGGGCTCGTACAGATACGCAGTATTTT. Amino acids: CASSVGTSGRARTDTQYF.

V gene TRBV11-2 combines with J gene TRBJ1-2; D is perhaps TRBD1 (6 bases). Trimming stripped 4 bases from V and 5 bases from J, with 17 bases between. The germline V gene has CDR1 SGHAT and CDR2 FQNNGV. The CDR3 runs to 15 residues. The CDR3 here is CASSSLVGADYGYTF. The CDR3 DNA is TGTGCCAGCAGCTCCCTCGTGGGGGCCGATTATGGCTACACCTTC.

This clone has just one count. The J gene is TRBJ1-1, the V gene TRBV2, with D maybe TRBD1 (6 bases). Trimming shortened V by 6 bases and J by 0 bases, and 14 bases separated the two germline ends. In germline, CDR1 is SNHLY, CDR2 FYNNEI. This CDR3 has 15 amino acids. The CDR3 DNA reads as TGTGCCAGCAGAGCGAGGACAGCTATGAACACTGAAGCTTTCTTT. This translates into CASRARTAMNTEAFF.

This clone was seen just once. V usage is TRBV5-6 and J usage is TRBJ2-7; D unclear. Trimming cost V 1 base and J 3 bases, with 8 bases left between them. This CDR3 is 13 amino acids long. CDR1 and CDR2 (germline): SGHDT, YYEEEE. The chain's CDR3 is CASSLSPGYEQYF. The CDR3 bases are TGTGCCAGCAGCTTGTCGCCAGGCTACGAGCAGTACTTC.

The chain couples TRBV14 to TRBJ1-1, with unresolved D. The CDR3 is 14 residues long. Looked up from germline, CDR1 is SGHDN and CDR2 is FVKESK. V lost 5 bases and J lost 1, with 11 bases in between. The CDR3 reads CASSFGLRNTEAFF. In nucleotides, the CDR3 is TGTGCCAGCAGCTTCGGGTTGCGGAACACTGAAGCTTTCTTT. Complete variable domain (other parts from reference TRBV14 and TRBJ1-1): EAGVTQFPSHSVIEKGQTVTLRCDPISGHDNLYWYRRVMGKEIKFLLHFVKESKQDESGMPNNRFLAERTGGTYSTLKVQPAELEDSGVYFCASSFGLRNTEAFFGQGTRLTVV.

This clone was detected a few times. The V gene is TRBV5-5, the J gene TRBJ1-2, with D uncertain. V lost 0 bases and J 2 bases, leaving 8 bases between the germline ends. The CDR3 contains 14 residues. Per germline, CDR1 SGHKS and CDR2 YYEKEE (reference sequence). In DNA, the CDR3 is TGTGCCAGCAGCTTGGGACGCATAAACTATGGCTACACCTTC. Protein sequence: CASSLGRINYGYTF.

This rearrangement joins TRBV18 to TRBJ1-5; TRBD1 agrees at 7 bases. V shed 5 bases and J 7 bases; nucleotides not matched to a gene: 11. This CDR3 region has 15 residues. The germline V gene has CDR1 KGHSH and CDR2 LQKENI. The CDR3 DNA reads as TGTGCCAGCTCAGGACGAGGGGGCTTGGGGCAGCCCCAGCATTTT. Translating it yields CASSGRGGLGQPQHF.

The chain uses TRBV5-1 and TRBJ1-6; D not resolved. The CDR3 consists of 12 residues. Germline V gene sequence: CDR1 SGHRS, CDR2 YFSETQ. Trimming left V 4 bases short and J 3 bases short, with 2 bases between. The CDR3 nucleotides are TGCGCCAGCAGCGACTATAATTCACCCCTCCACTTT. This sequence encodes CASSDYNSPLHF.